The rows below give T cell receptor beta chains drawn from one sample of a study of blood T cells in healthy people across ages. One entry per CDR3 protein results from TCRdb running MiXCR on the 5' RACE reads. The sample carries over 750,000 distinct CDR3 sequences, roughly 25% recorded once. The sample was also reused in another study, on T cells of mothers and their children.

Source material: blood. The receptors were sampled from a boy aged 5-17 years in good health. The CDR3 runs from the conserved cysteine through the conserved F or W. The D gene is left open where the match is weak. Clone size is shown for a subset of rows, as once, few, many or a class of expanded clone.

length	J	D	V	size	CDR3	DNA
11	TRBJ1-1	.	TRBV29-1	few	CSWGENTEAFF	TGCAGCTGGGGGGAGAACACTGAAGCTTTCTTT
14	TRBJ2-1	.	TRBV11-2	.	CASSLDGGLIGQFF	TGTGCCAGCAGCTTAGATGGCGGGTTAATAGGGCAGTTCTTC
11	TRBJ2-3	.	TRBV7-9	.	CAVSLTDTQYF	TGTGCCGTCTCATTGACAGATACGCAGTATTTT
15	TRBJ2-5	TRBD2	TRBV4-1	few	CASRPGTSDQETQYF	TGCGCCAGCCGTCCCGGGACTAGCGACCAAGAGACCCAGTACTTC
15	TRBJ1-3	TRBD1	TRBV7-6	many	CASSPTGGTGNTIYF	TGTGCCAGCAGCCCAACAGGGGGTACTGGAAACACCATATATTTT
12	TRBJ1-6	.	TRBV29-1	few	CSVDQGEGTLHF	TGCAGCGTTGATCAGGGCGAGGGAACCCTCCACTTT
16	TRBJ2-5	.	TRBV10-3	.	CAISEPQGRGEETQYF	TGTGCCATCAGTGAACCCCAGGGGCGAGGGGAAGAGACCCAGTACTTC
15	TRBJ2-3	.	TRBV12-3/TRBV12-4	few	CASSSKAEGTDTQYF	TGTGCCAGCAGTTCTAAGGCGGAGGGCACAGATACGCAGTATTTT
13	TRBJ1-1	TRBD1	TRBV20-1	few	CSASGTGVTEAFF	TGCAGTGCTAGTGGGACAGGGGTCACTGAAGCTTTCTTT
16	TRBJ2-1	.	TRBV11-2	.	CASSLVGEGEYNEQFF	TGTGCCAGCAGCTTAGTTGGCGAAGGGGAATACAATGAGCAGTTCTTC